The 17 T cell receptor beta chains in this list originate from one sample, sequenced in a study of identical twins. Each CDR3 protein gets one entry after TCRdb re-called the 5' RACE reads with MiXCR. The data hold 700,000 or so distinct CDR3 sequences, with about 9.4% observed a single time. This sample also belongs to another study, concerning yellow fever vaccine responses in identical twins.

Material: PBMCs. The receptors derive from a woman in her late teens or twenties in good health.

This clonotype was detected only a few times. The chain uses TRBV12-3 or TRBV12-4 and TRBJ2-5; D may match TRBD1 or TRBD2 (5 bases each). The CDR3 is 13 amino acids. V dropped 6 bases and J dropped 7 bases, with 15 bases sitting between them. CDR3 bases: TGTGCCAGCAGCCCTGGGACCCCAGGGACCCAGTACTTC. Protein sequence: CASSPGTPGTQYF.

V and J are TRBV6-5 and TRBJ2-3, with D perhaps matching TRBD2 (5 bases). The CDR3 runs to 16 residues. CDR1 is MNHEY and CDR2 is SVGAGI in the germline V gene. The ends were cut back, 0 bases at V and 1 base at J, with 11 bases in the middle. As DNA, the CDR3 is TGTGCCAGCAGTTACTCGACCTGGGGAGGCACAGATACGCAGTATTTT. Translating gives CASSYSTWGGTDTQYF.

The sample holds many counts of this clonotype. This chain uses TRBV7-9 with TRBJ2-1; D remains ambiguous. Germline values: CDR1 SEHNR, CDR2 FQNEAQ (reference sequence). The CDR3 is 12 amino acids. The ends were cut back, 4 bases at V and 10 bases at J, with 11 bases in the middle. CDR3 in DNA: TGTGCCAGCAGCTCGTTAAAGGGAGAGCAGTTCTTC. Amino acids: CASSSLKGEQFF. The variable domain in full, with the rest retrieved from reference TRBV7-9 and TRBJ2-1, is DTGVSQNPRHKITKRGQNVTFRCDPISEHNRLYWYRQTLGQGPEFLTYFQNEAQLEKSRLLSDRFSAERPKGSFSTLEIQRTEQGDSAMYLCASSSLKGEQFFGPGTRLTVL.

This clonotype was seen more than once but under ten times. The chain uses TRBV27 and TRBJ2-1, with 7 bases identical to TRBD1. Germline CDR1 MNHEY, CDR2 SMNVEV (reference sequence). The V gene end was trimmed by 5 bases and the J gene end by 4 bases; junction bases not matched to a gene: 11. This CDR3 spans 16 amino acids. The CDR3 DNA follows: TGTGCCAGCAGTCCCTTAACAGGGGTAATGTACAATGAGCAGTTCTTC. Translation gives CASSPLTGVMYNEQFF.

There are a few counts of this clonotype. The chain carries TRBV12-3 or TRBV12-4 and TRBJ2-7, with no clear D. V lost 4 bases and J lost 6, with 4 bases in between. The CDR3 consists of 10 residues. CDR3 amino acids: CASSSSEQYF. CDR3 nucleotides: TGTGCCAGCAGTTCGAGCGAGCAGTACTTC.

The chain carries TRBV27 and TRBJ1-1, with 12 positions matching TRBD1. CDR1 is MNHEY and CDR2 is SMNVEV in the germline V gene (reference sequence). Trimming cost V 5 bases and J 6 bases; bases outside gene matches: 10. The CDR3 length is 16 residues. In DNA form, the CDR3 reads TGTGCCAGCAGTCCTCGGGACAGGGGGCCGTTAGCTGAAGCTTTCTTT. It is translated as CASSPRDRGPLAEAFF.

This clonotype was detected many times. The chain carries TRBV7-2 and TRBJ1-3, with 7 bases identical to TRBD1. The CDR3 length is 14 residues. The germline gives CDR1 SGHTA, CDR2 FQGNSA. V was clipped by 4 bases and J by 4 bases; unmatched bases: 4. The CDR3: CASSSTGYGNTIYF. The CDR3 nucleotides read TGTGCCAGCAGCTCGACAGGGTACGGAAACACCATATATTTT.

This chain connects TRBV12-3 or TRBV12-4 to TRBJ1-5; 11 bases map to TRBD1. V was pared by 3 bases and J by 11 bases, with 6 bases of the junction left unmatched. The CDR3 sequence is 14 residues long. As DNA, the CDR3 is TGTGCCAGCAGTTTTGGACAGGGGGCGCAGACCCAGCATTTT. Its translation is CASSFGQGAQTQHF.

This rearrangement joins TRBV6-1 to TRBJ2-4; 7 nucleotides agree with TRBD1. The germline gives CDR1 MNHNS, CDR2 SASEGT. This CDR3 region has 16 residues. V was clipped by 6 bases and J by 0 bases; unmatched bases: 8. Here the CDR3 reads CASRQGIPLAKNIQYF. As DNA, the CDR3 is TGTGCCAGCAGACAGGGGATACCATTAGCCAAAAACATTCAGTACTTC.

The chain has TRBV29-1 and TRBJ1-1; unclear D gene. Germline-derived CDR1 and CDR2 are SQVTM and ANQGSEA. The length of the CDR3 is 12 residues. Trimming removed 4 bases at V and 3 bases at J, with 9 bases between. The chain's CDR3 is CSVVERHTEAFF. CDR3 DNA sequence: TGCAGCGTTGTGGAAAGACACACTGAAGCTTTCTTT.

In this sample, this clonotype turned up a few times. V and J are TRBV3-1 and TRBJ1-1; 10 bases are shared with TRBD1. Germline assignment: CDR1 LGHDT and CDR2 YNNKEL (reference sequence). There are 14 residues in the CDR3. Germline trimming cut 3 bases from V and 9 bases from J; bases unmatched to any gene: 7. The CDR3 bases are TGTGCCAGCAGCCACGCTCAGGGACAGGGGCAAGCTTTCTTT. Translating it yields CASSHAQGQGQAFF.

Only a few counts were recorded for this clonotype. The chain joins TRBV21-1 to TRBJ2-5; the table's D call of TRBD1 was not tested on the DNA. TRBV21-1 counts as a pseudogene. The CDR3 spans 17 residues. The CDR3 sequence: CASSKEEQGLNQETQYF. CDR3 in DNA: TGTGCCAGCAGCAAAGAAGAACAGGGGCTCAACCAAGAGACCCAGTACTTC.

V is TRBV4-3 and J is TRBJ1-4; 9 nucleotides line up with TRBD1. Germline V gives CDR1 LGHNA, CDR2 YSLEER. V shed 1 base and J 6 bases; nucleotides not matched to a gene: 3. The CDR3 covers 15 residues. CDR3 in amino acids: CASSQVRTGDEKLFF. The CDR3 nucleotides are TGCGCCAGCAGCCAAGTCAGGACAGGGGATGAAAAACTGTTTTTT.

J is TRBJ2-7 and V is TRBV20-1; 11 positions agree with TRBD2. The trim removed 6 bases at V and 2 bases at J, leaving 6 bases unmatched. The CDR3 spans 14 residues. CDR1 and CDR2 (germline): DFQATT, SNEGSKA (reference sequence). This chain's CDR3 is CSADGTSGTYEQYF. Written as DNA, the CDR3 is TGCAGTGCGGACGGGACTAGCGGCACCTACGAGCAGTACTTC.

The V and J genes are TRBV7-3 and TRBJ2-3, with D perhaps given as TRBD1 or TRBD2 (5 bases each). Per germline, CDR1 SGHTA and CDR2 FQGTGA. CDR3 length: 14 residues. V shed 4 bases and J shed 4 bases, with 12 bases lying between them. The CDR3 here is CASSSTLGADTQYF. CDR3 nucleotides: TGTGCCAGCAGCTCCACCTTGGGGGCAGATACGCAGTATTTT. Supplemented by reference TRBV7-3 and TRBJ2-3, the full variable domain reads GAGVSQTPSNKVTEKGKYVELRCDPISGHTALYWYRQSLGQGPEFLIYFQGTGAADDSGLPNDRFFAVRPEGSVSTLKIQRTERGDSAVYLCASSSTLGADTQYFGPGTRLTVL.

This clonotype was seen more than once but under ten times. The gene calls are TRBV5-1 and TRBJ1-5, with D perhaps TRBD1 (6 bases). Between the trimmed V and J ends, which lost 7 bases and 3 bases, there was a span of 17 bases. The CDR3 runs 15 residues. Germline CDR1 reads SGHRS; CDR2 reads YFSETQ. The CDR3 reads CASSPGTHSNQPQHF. CDR3 in DNA: TGCGCCAGCTCCCCCGGGACACACTCCAATCAGCCCCAGCATTTT.

The chain recombines TRBV19 with TRBJ2-4; TRBD2 aligns across 7 bases. The CDR3 has 16 residues. Trimming took 5 bases from V and 0 from J; bases not matched to a gene: 7. Per the germline V gene, CDR1 is LNHDA and CDR2 is SQIVND (reference sequence). For the CDR3, the DNA is TGTGCCAGTAGTCTTGGACTAGTACTAGCCAAAAACATTCAGTACTTC. Translating it yields CASSLGLVLAKNIQYF. Variable domain in full (rest from reference TRBV19 and TRBJ2-4): DGGITQSPKYLFRKEGQNVTLSCEQNLNHDAMYWYRQDPGQGLRLIYYSQIVNDFQKGDIAEGYSVSREKKESFPLTVTSAQKNPTAFYLCASSLGLVLAKNIQYFGAGTRLSVL.